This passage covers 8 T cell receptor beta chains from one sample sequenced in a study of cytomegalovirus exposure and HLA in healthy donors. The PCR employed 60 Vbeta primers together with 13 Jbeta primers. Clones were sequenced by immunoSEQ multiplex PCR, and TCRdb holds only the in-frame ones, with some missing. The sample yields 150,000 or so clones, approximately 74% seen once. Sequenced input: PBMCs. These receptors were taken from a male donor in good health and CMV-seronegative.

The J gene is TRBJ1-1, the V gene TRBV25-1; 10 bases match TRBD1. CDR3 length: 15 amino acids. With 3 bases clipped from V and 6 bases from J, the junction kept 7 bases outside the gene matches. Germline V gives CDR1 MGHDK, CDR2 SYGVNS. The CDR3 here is CASSETRDRGSEAFF. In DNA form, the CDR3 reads TGTGCCAGCAGTGAGACCCGGGACAGGGGATCTGAAGCTTTCTTT.

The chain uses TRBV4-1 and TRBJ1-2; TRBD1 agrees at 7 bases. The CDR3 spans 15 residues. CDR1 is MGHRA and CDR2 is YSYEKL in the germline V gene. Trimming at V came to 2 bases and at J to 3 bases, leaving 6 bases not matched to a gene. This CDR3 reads CASSQSTGQHYGYTF. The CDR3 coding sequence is TGCGCCAGCAGCCAATCGACAGGGCAGCACTATGGCTACACCTTC.

The CDR3 loop is CASRGTSGTDTQYF. CDR3 bases: TGTGCCAGCAGGGGGACTAGCGGCACAGATACGCAGTATTTT. The chain has TRBV2 and TRBJ2-3; 10 positions match TRBD2. In germline, CDR1 is SNHLY, CDR2 FYNNEI. The CDR3 has 14 residues. Losses at the gene ends were 6 bases for V and 1 base for J; bases not matched to a gene: 1.

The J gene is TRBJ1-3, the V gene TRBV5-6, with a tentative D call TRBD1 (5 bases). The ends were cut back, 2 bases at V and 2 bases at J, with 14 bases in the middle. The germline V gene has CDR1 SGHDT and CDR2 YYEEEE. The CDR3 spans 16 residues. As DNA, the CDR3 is TGTGCCAGCAGCTTCCGGGGGGTGGTAGCTGGAAACACCATATATTTT. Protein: CASSFRGVVAGNTIYF.

The CDR3 sequence: CASGDSSYNEQFF. The DNA for the CDR3 is TGTGCCAGCGGGGACAGCTCCTACAATGAGCAGTTCTTC. The chain couples TRBV25-1 to TRBJ2-1; the match to TRBD1 covers 7 bases. V dropped 8 bases and J dropped 0; count of bases not matched to a gene: 1. Per germline, CDR1 MGHDK and CDR2 SYGVNS. This CDR3 region has 13 residues.

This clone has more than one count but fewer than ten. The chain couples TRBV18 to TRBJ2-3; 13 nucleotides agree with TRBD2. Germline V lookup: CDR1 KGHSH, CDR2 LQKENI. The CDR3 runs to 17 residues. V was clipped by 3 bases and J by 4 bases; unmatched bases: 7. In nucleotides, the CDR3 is TGTGCCAGCTCACCGCGAGTAACTAGCGGGAGGGCAGATACGCAGTATTTT. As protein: CASSPRVTSGRADTQYF.

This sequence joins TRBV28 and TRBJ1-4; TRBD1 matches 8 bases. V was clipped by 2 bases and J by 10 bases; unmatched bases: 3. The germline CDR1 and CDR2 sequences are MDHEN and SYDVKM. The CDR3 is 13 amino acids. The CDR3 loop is CASSLGQGGKLFF. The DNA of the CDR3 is TGTGCCAGCAGTTTAGGACAGGGAGGAAAACTGTTTTTT. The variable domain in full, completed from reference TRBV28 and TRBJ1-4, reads DVKVTQSSRYLVKRTGEKVFLECVQDMDHENMFWYRQDPGLGLRLIYFSYDVKMKEKGDIPEGYSVSREKKERFSLILESASTNQTSMYLCASSLGQGGKLFFGSGTQLSVL.

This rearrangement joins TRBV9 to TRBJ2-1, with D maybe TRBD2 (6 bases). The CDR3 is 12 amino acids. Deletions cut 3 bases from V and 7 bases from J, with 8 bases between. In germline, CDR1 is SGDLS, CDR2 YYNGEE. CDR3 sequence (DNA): TGTGCCAGCAGCGAGGAGGGGAATGAGCAGTTCTTC. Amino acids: CASSEEGNEQFF.